The present T cell receptor beta chain was sequenced within a study of blood T cell repertoires in COVID-19. Only in-frame clones appear in the TCRdb table, and some are missing; sequencing was by immunoSEQ multiplex PCR. In the table there are 200,000 to 300,000 clones, about 86% of which are singletons. The V segment lost 3 bases and the J segment 6 bases; nucleotides outside the gene matches: 10. This CDR3 is 16 amino acids long. The germline V gene has CDR1 KGHSH and CDR2 LQKENI. The V gene is TRBV18, the J gene TRBJ2-2, with TRBD2 matching over 7 bases. Sequencing input: peripheral blood. The sequence derives from a man under 40 with active or convalescent COVID-19. The CDR3 loop is CASSPAGVAKAGELFF. The CDR3 nucleotides are TGTGCCAGCTCACCCGCGGGGGTAGCGAAAGCCGGGGAGCTGTTTTTT.